The entry that follows covers one T cell receptor beta chain sequence. Time point indicated: new active TB diagnosis, blood taken before or within 7 days of starting treatment. The data originate from a study of T cells in tuberculosis. Assay: immunoSEQ multiplex PCR; the TCRdb copy retains only in-frame clones and omits some. Here the sample spans tens of thousands of clones, about 83% being singletons. This TCR came from an adult with tuberculosis. The sample here was PBMCs, taken at tuberculosis diagnosis.

CDR3 coding DNA: TGTGCCAGTTCGACAGGGGTCAATCAGCCCCAGCATTTT. The encoded protein is CASSTGVNQPQHF. The chain couples TRBV19 to TRBJ1-5; TRBD1 matches 8 bases. V dropped 8 bases and J dropped 3; count of bases not matched to a gene: 3. Germline CDR1 is LNHDA and CDR2 is SQIVND (reference sequence). The CDR3 consists of 13 residues.